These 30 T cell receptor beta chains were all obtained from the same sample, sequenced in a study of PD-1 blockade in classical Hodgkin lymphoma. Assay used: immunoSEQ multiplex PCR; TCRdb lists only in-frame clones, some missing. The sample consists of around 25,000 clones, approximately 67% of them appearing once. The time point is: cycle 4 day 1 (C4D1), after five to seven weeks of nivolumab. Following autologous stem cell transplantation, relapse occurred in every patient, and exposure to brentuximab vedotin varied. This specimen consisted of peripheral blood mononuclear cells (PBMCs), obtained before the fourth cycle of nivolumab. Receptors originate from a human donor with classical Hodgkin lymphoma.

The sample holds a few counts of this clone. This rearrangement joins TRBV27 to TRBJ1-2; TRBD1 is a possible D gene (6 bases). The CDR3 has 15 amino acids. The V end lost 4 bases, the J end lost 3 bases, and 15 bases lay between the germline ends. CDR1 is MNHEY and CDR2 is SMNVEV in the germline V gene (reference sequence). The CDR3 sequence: CASSSSGEPYYGYTF. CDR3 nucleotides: TGTGCCAGCAGTTCCTCAGGGGAGCCTTACTATGGCTACACCTTC.

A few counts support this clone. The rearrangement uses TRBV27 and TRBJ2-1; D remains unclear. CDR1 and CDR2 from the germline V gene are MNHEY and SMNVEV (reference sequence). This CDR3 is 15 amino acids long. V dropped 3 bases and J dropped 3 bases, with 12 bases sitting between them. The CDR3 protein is CASSFRVGVYNEQFF. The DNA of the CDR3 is TGTGCCAGCAGTTTTCGGGTAGGTGTCTACAATGAGCAGTTCTTC.

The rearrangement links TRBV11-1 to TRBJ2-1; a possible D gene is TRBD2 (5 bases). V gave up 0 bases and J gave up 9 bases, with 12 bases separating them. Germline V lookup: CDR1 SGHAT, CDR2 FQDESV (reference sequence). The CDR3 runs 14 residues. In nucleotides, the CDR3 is TGTGCCAGCAGCTTAGCAAATCGGGGTCTTGAGCAGTTCTTC. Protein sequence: CASSLANRGLEQFF.

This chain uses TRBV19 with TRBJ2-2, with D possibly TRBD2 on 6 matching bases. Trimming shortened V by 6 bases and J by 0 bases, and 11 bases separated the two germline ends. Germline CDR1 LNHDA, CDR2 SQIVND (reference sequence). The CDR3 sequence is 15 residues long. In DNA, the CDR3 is TGTGCCAGTAGCCGGGAGCCGGCGAACACCGGGGAGCTGTTTTTT. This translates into CASSREPANTGELFF.

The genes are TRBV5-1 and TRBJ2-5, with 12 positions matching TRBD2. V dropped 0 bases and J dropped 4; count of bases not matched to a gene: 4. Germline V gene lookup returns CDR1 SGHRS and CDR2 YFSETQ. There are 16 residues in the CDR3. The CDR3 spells CASSLELAGGGETQYF. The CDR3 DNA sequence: TGCGCCAGCAGCTTGGAACTAGCGGGGGGAGGAGAGACCCAGTACTTC.

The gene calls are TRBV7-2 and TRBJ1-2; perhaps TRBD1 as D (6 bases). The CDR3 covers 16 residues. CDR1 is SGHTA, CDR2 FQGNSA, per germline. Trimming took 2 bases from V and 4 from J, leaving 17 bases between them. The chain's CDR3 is CASSLSSAGAGYGYTF. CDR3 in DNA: TGTGCCAGCAGCTTAAGTTCGGCAGGGGCGGGCTATGGCTACACCTTC.

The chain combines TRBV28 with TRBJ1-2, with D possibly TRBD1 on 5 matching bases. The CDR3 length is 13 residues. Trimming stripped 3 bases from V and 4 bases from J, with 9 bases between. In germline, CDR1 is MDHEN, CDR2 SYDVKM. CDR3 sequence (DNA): TGTGCCAGCAGTTTCCCGGGGGGCTATGGCTACACCTTC. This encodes CASSFPGGYGYTF.

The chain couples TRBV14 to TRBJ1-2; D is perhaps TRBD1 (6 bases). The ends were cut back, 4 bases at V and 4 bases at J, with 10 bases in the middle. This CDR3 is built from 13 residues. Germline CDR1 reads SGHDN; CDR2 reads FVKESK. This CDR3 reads CASSRGAGYGYTF. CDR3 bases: TGTGCCAGCAGCCGGGGGGCCGGCTATGGCTACACCTTC.

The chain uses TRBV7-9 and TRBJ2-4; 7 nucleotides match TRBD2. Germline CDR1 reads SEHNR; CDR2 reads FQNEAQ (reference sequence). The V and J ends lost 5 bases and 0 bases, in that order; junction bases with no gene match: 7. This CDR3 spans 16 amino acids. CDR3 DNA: TGTGCCAGCAGCGAGGGAGCGGGGTTAGCCAAAAACATTCAGTACTTC. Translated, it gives CASSEGAGLAKNIQYF.

CDR3 in amino acids: CASLGRATETQYF. In DNA form, the CDR3 reads TGTGCCAGCTTGGGCAGGGCCACGGAGACCCAGTACTTC. V is TRBV18 and J is TRBJ2-5; tentative D call: TRBD1 (5 bases). Germline-derived CDR1 and CDR2 are KGHSH and LQKENI. V dropped 7 bases and J dropped 5 bases, with 14 bases sitting between them. The CDR3 totals 13 residues.

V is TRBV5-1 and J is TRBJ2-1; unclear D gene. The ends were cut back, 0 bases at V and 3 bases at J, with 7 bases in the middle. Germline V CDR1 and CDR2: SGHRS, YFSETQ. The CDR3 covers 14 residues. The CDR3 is CASSLVPGYNEQFF. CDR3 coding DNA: TGCGCCAGCAGCTTGGTTCCAGGCTACAATGAGCAGTTCTTC.

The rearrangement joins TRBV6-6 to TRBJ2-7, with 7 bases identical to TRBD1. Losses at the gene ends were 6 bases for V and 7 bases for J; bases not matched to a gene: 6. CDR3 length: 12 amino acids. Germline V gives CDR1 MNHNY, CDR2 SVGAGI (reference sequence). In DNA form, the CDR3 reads TGTGCCAGCAGGACAGGGTCTCGGGAGCAGTACTTC. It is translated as CASRTGSREQYF.

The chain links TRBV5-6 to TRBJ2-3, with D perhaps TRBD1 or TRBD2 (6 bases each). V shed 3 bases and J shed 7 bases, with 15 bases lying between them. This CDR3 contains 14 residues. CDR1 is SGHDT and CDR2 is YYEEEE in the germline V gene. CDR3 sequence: CASSSSGAVNTQYF. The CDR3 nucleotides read TGTGCCAGCAGCTCCTCGGGGGCGGTAAATACGCAGTATTTT.

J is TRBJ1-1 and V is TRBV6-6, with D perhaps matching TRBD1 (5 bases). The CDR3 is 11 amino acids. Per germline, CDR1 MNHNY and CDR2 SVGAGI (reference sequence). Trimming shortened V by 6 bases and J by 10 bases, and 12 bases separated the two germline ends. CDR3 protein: CASRLGHRAFF. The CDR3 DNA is TGTGCCAGCAGATTAGGACATAGAGCTTTCTTT.

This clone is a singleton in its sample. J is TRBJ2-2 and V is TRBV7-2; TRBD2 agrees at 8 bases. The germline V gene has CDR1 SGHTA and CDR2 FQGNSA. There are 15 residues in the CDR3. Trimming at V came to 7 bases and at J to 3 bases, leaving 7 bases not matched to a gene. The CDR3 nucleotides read TGTGCCAGCACCCGAATTAGCGGGGACACCGGGGAGCTGTTTTTT. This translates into CASTRISGDTGELFF.

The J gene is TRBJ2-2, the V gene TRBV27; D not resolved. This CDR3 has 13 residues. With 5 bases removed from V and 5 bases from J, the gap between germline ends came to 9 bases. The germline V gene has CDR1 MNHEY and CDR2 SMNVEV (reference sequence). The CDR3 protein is CASSSFGTGELFF. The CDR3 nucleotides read TGTGCCAGCAGTAGCTTTGGTACCGGGGAGCTGTTTTTT.

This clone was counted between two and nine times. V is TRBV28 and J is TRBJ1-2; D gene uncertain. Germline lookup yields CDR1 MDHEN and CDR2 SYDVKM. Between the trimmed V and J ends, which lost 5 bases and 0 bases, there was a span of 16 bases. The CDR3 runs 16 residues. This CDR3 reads CASSPGGSLANYGYTF. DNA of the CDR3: TGTGCCAGCAGTCCCGGTGGCAGCCTAGCTAACTATGGCTACACCTTC.

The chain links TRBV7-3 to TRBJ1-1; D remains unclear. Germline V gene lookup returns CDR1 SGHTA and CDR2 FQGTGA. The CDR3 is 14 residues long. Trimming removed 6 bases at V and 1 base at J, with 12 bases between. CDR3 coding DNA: TGTGCCAGCAGTACCCGTACAACGAACACTGAAGCTTTCTTT. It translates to CASSTRTTNTEAFF.

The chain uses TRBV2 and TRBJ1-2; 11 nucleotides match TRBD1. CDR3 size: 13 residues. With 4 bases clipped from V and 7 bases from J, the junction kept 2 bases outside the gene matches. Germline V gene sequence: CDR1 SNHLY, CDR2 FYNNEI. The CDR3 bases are TGTGCCAGCAGTGGGACAGGGGGCGTTGGCTACACCTTC. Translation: CASSGTGGVGYTF.

CDR3 nucleotide sequence: TGTGCCAGCAGTTTAAGTCAAGTGCCGGCAGATACGCAGTATTTT. It codes for CASSLSQVPADTQYF. J is TRBJ2-3 and V is TRBV27; D is undetermined. V lost 2 bases to trimming and J lost 4 bases, with 13 bases between them. The length of the CDR3 is 15 residues. Looked up from germline, CDR1 is MNHEY and CDR2 is SMNVEV (reference sequence).

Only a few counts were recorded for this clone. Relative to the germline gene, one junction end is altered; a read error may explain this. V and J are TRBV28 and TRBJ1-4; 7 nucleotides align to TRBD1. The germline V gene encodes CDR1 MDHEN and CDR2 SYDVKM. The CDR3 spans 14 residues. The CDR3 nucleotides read TGTGCCAGCAGTCCGGGACAGACTAAAGAAAAACTGTTTTTT. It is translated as CASSPGQTKEKLFF.

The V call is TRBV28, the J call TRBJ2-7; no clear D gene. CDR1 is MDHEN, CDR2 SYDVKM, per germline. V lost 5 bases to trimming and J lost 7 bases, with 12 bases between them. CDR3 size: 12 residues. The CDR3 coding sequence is TGTGCCAGCAGTACAAGAATCGGGGAGCAGTACTTC. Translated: CASSTRIGEQYF. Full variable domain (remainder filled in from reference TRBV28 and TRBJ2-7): DVKVTQSSRYLVKRTGEKVFLECVQDMDHENMFWYRQDPGLGLRLIYFSYDVKMKEKGDIPEGYSVSREKKERFSLILESASTNQTSMYLCASSTRIGEQYFGPGTRLTVT.

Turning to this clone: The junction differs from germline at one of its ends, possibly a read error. The CDR3 DNA reads as TGTGCTAGCAGCTTAGGGCGGGGGAAGAAAGAGACCCAGTACTTC. Its translation is CASSLGRGKKETQYF. The V call is TRBV7-7, the J call TRBJ2-5; TRBD2 matches 7 bases. Germline V gene lookup returns CDR1 SSHAT and CDR2 FNYEAQ (reference sequence). This CDR3 contains 15 residues.

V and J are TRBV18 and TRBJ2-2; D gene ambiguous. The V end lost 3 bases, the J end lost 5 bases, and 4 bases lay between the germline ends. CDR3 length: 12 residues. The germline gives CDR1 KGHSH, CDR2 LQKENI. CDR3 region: CASSPRTGELFF. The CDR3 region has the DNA TGTGCCAGCTCACCTAGGACCGGGGAGCTGTTTTTT.

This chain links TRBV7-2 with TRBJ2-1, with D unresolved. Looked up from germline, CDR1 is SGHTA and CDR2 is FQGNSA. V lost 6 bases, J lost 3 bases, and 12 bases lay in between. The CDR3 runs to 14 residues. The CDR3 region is CASSQSGSYNEQFF. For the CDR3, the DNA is TGTGCCAGCAGTCAATCCGGTAGCTACAATGAGCAGTTCTTC.

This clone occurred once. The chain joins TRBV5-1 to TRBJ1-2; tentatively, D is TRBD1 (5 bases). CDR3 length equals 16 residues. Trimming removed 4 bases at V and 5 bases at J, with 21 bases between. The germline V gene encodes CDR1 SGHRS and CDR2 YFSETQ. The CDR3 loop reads CASSPGAASPVYGYTF. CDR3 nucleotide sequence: TGCGCCAGCAGCCCCGGGGCGGCGTCCCCTGTTTATGGCTACACCTTC.

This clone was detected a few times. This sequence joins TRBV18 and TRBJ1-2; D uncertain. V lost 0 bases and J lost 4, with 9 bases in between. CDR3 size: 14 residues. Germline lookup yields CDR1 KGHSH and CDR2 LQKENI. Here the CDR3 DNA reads TGTGCCAGCTCACCACCCGGACGGCCCTATGGCTACACCTTC. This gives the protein CASSPPGRPYGYTF.

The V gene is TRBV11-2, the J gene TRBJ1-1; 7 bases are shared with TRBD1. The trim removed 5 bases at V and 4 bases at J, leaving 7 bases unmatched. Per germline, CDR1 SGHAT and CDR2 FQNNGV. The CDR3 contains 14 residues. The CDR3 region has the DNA TGTGCCAGCAGCCATTCAGGGGGGAGCACTGAAGCTTTCTTT. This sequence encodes CASSHSGGSTEAFF.

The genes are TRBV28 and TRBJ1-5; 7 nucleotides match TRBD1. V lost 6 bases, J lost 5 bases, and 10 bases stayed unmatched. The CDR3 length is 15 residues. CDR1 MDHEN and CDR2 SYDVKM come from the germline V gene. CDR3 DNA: TGTGCCAGCAGCCAACAGGGGAACTCCGATCAGCCCCAGCATTTT. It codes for CASSQQGNSDQPQHF.

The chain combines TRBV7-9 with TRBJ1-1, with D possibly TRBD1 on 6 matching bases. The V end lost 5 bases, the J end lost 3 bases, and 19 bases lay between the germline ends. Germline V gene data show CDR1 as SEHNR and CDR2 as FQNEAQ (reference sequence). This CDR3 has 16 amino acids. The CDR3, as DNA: TGTGCCAGCAGCCACTCAAGGGGGGGCTGGGACACTGAAGCTTTCTTT. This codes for CASSHSRGGWDTEAFF.